One and the same sample provided the 29 T cell receptor beta chains below, sequenced in a study of blood T cell repertoires in COVID-19. TCRdb's table, derived via immunoSEQ multiplex PCR, lists solely in-frame clones and lacks some. The sample lists fewer than 400,000 clones, more than 75% occurring once. Sequencing input: peripheral blood. These receptors were taken from a human donor in a cohort sampled during active COVID-19.

The chain employs TRBV5-4 and TRBJ2-7; TRBD1 aligns across 7 bases. The V gene end was trimmed by 0 bases and the J gene end by 6 bases; junction bases not matched to a gene: 6. The CDR3 spans 14 residues. Germline V lookup: CDR1 SGHNT, CDR2 YYREEE (reference sequence). CDR3 sequence reads: CASSLGGRGSEQYF. CDR3 nucleotide sequence: TGTGCCAGCAGCTTGGGGGGCAGGGGGTCCGAGCAGTACTTC.

CDR3 nucleotides: TGCGCCAGCAGCCCGATCGGCACTGAAGCTTTCTTT. Its protein is CASSPIGTEAFF. The V and J genes are TRBV5-1 and TRBJ1-1; no definite D call. This CDR3 has 12 amino acids. Trimming removed 4 bases from V and 4 bases from J, with 8 bases in between. CDR1 SGHRS and CDR2 YFSETQ come from the germline V gene. Supplemented by reference TRBV5-1 and TRBJ1-1, the full variable domain reads KAGVTQTPRYLIKTRGQQVTLSCSPISGHRSVSWYQQTPGQGLQFLFEYFSETQRNKGNFPGRFSGRQFSNSRSEMNVSTLELGDSALYLCASSPIGTEAFFGQGTRLTVV.

This chain uses TRBV7-2 with TRBJ2-5, with TRBD1 as a possible D gene (6 bases). Germline assignment: CDR1 SGHTA and CDR2 FQGNSA. This CDR3 comprises 16 residues. Trimming pared 3 bases from V and 0 bases from J, leaving 14 bases between. CDR3: CASSLTGRRYQETQYF. CDR3 coding DNA: TGTGCCAGCAGCTTGACAGGACGGAGGTACCAAGAGACCCAGTACTTC.

J is TRBJ2-7 and V is TRBV7-9; no reliable D call. Germline values: CDR1 SEHNR, CDR2 FQNEAQ (reference sequence). V shed 5 bases and J shed 5 bases, with 7 bases lying between them. This CDR3 region has 11 residues. The CDR3 reads CASSVLHEQYF. CDR3 DNA sequence: TGTGCCAGCAGCGTCCTACACGAGCAGTACTTC.

The chain employs TRBV29-1 and TRBJ2-3; maybe TRBD1 (6 bases). This CDR3 region has 16 residues. Trimming left V 3 bases short and J 2 bases short, with 18 bases between. CDR1 is SQVTM, CDR2 ANQGSEA, per germline. CDR3 in amino acids: CSVDPPRTANTDTQYF. CDR3 coding DNA: TGCAGCGTTGACCCGCCTCGGACAGCCAACACAGATACGCAGTATTTT.

The rearrangement links TRBV5-1 to TRBJ1-1; the match to TRBD1 covers 7 bases. The ends lost 0 bases at V and 0 bases at J; junction bases unmatched: 5. The CDR3 has 16 residues. Germline V gene lookup returns CDR1 SGHRS and CDR2 YFSETQ. The CDR3 region is CASSLDPGGMNTEAFF. The CDR3 coding sequence is TGCGCCAGCAGCTTGGATCCAGGGGGAATGAACACTGAAGCTTTCTTT.

Concerning this clone itself: Other DNA sequences in the sample encode the same CDR3. The chain couples TRBV2 to TRBJ2-2; D call uncertain. Germline V gene lookup returns CDR1 SNHLY and CDR2 FYNNEI. This CDR3 region has 14 residues. The V and J ends lost 4 bases and 2 bases respectively, with 8 bases between them. CDR3 nucleotide sequence: TGTGCCAGCAGTGGCGATTCCAACACCGGGGAGCTGTTTTTT. It yields the protein CASSGDSNTGELFF.

The table lists this clone with a few counts. V is TRBV6-6 and J is TRBJ1-3; maybe TRBD1 (5 bases). The CDR3 totals 12 residues. Trimming pared 6 bases from V and 4 bases from J, leaving 7 bases between. Germline-derived CDR1 and CDR2 are MNHNY and SVGAGI (reference sequence). CDR3 sequence reads: CASRTAGNTIYF. In nucleotides, the CDR3 is TGTGCCAGCAGGACAGCCGGAAACACCATATATTTT.

The genes are TRBV9 and TRBJ2-3; possibly TRBD1 for D (6 bases). This CDR3 contains 14 residues. Germline CDR1 SGDLS, CDR2 YYNGEE. Trimming took off 0 bases at V and 7 bases at J, with 12 bases between the two ends. The CDR3 region is CASSVDPRDNTQYF. In DNA, the CDR3 is TGTGCCAGCAGCGTAGACCCTCGGGACAATACGCAGTATTTT.

The V gene is TRBV6-1, the J gene TRBJ2-5; D gene unclear. The length of the CDR3 is 14 residues. Germline V gene data show CDR1 as MNHNS and CDR2 as SASEGT. The V end lost 1 base, the J end lost 7 bases, and 13 bases lay between the germline ends. The CDR3 DNA reads TGTGCCAGCAGTGAAGTGGGCAGTCTGGGGACCCAGTACTTC. As protein: CASSEVGSLGTQYF.

J is TRBJ2-3 and V is TRBV9, with 9 bases lining up with TRBD2. Trimming at V came to 0 bases and at J to 0 bases, leaving 8 bases not matched to a gene. The V gene's germline CDR1 is SGDLS and CDR2 YYNGEE. This CDR3 spans 18 amino acids. CDR3 DNA sequence: TGTGCCAGCAGCGTAGATGGCGGGAGGGAGTTTAGCACAGATACGCAGTATTTT. It specifies CASSVDGGREFSTDTQYF.

As to this clone: Sequence at one end of the junction differs from germline and may be a read error. The chain recombines TRBV2 with TRBJ2-3, with 10 bases that match TRBD2. CDR3 size: 15 residues. Germline V CDR1 and CDR2: SNHLY, FYNNEI. DNA of the CDR3: TGTGCCAGCAGCACTAGCGGGGCTAACACAGCTACGCAGTATTTT. Translating it yields CASSTSGANTATQYF.

The chain is built from TRBV10-3 and TRBJ2-1; possibly TRBD2 for D (5 bases). The CDR3 loop spans 14 amino acids. CDR1 and CDR2 from the germline V gene are ENHRY and SYGVKD. With 4 bases removed from V and 0 bases from J, the gap between germline ends came to 7 bases. CDR3 sequence reads: CAISGGDSYNEQFF. In nucleotides, the CDR3 is TGTGCCATCAGTGGGGGAGACTCCTACAATGAGCAGTTCTTC.

This chain joins TRBV25-1 and TRBJ2-1; possible D gene TRBD1, 7 bases. The CDR3 has 15 amino acids. Germline lookup yields CDR1 MGHDK and CDR2 SYGVNS. The V end lost 3 bases, the J end lost 6 bases, and 15 bases lay between the germline ends. CDR3 coding DNA: TGTGCCAGCAGTGATCAAAGGGGGCGGGGCAATGAGCAGTTCTTC. Residues: CASSDQRGRGNEQFF.

This clone was seen a handful of times. V usage is TRBV12-2 and J usage is TRBJ2-1; the table's D call, TRBD1, has no DNA check behind it. TRBV12-2 is described as a pseudogene. This CDR3 has 18 residues. In DNA form, the CDR3 reads TGTGCAAGTCGCTCGCCCCATAGCACGGACAGGTATTACAATGAGCAGTTCTTC. Its protein product is CASRSPHSTDRYYNEQFF.

The chain carries TRBV10-2 and TRBJ2-1; D gene unclear. This CDR3 comprises 11 residues. The V and J ends lost 5 bases and 6 bases respectively, with 5 bases between them. CDR1 is WSHSY, CDR2 SAAADI, per germline. The CDR3 spells CASSNSNEQFF. CDR3 nucleotide sequence: TGCGCCAGCAGTAACTCCAATGAGCAGTTCTTC.

This clone was observed a few times. CDR3 in amino acids: CASSQWAFPKNIQYF. The CDR3 nucleotides are TGCGCCAGCAGTCAATGGGCCTTCCCTAAAAACATTCAGTACTTC. The chain links TRBV23-1 to TRBJ2-4; D not certain. TRBV23-1 is identified as an open reading frame with a role that is uncertain. The CDR3 length is 15 residues. Trimming took 1 base from V and 4 from J, leaving 11 bases between them.

This clone showed up just a few times. The V call is TRBV6-5, the J call TRBJ1-1; D is ambiguous. Looked up from germline, CDR1 is MNHEY and CDR2 is SVGAGI. This CDR3 is built from 13 residues. CDR3 bases: TGTTCCGTTGGAGGCCTCTCGCCGGATGAAGCTTTCTTT. Translated, it gives CSVGGLSPDEAFF.

This clone appeared once. This chain joins TRBV5-5 and TRBJ1-1; tentative D call: TRBD1 (6 bases). Germline-derived CDR1 and CDR2 are SGHKS and YYEKEE (reference sequence). The CDR3 has 13 amino acids. The V and J ends lost 4 bases and 3 bases respectively, with 10 bases between them. CDR3 loop: CASSPGVHTEAFF. As DNA, the CDR3 is TGTGCCAGCAGCCCAGGGGTGCACACTGAAGCTTTCTTT.

V is TRBV9 and J is TRBJ1-1, with D unclear. The CDR3 is 15 amino acids. The germline V gene encodes CDR1 SGDLS and CDR2 YYNGEE. V lost 0 bases and J 0 bases, leaving 9 bases between the germline ends. As DNA, the CDR3 is TGTGCCAGCAGCGTAGAGTCAGATATGAACACTGAAGCTTTCTTT. Its translation is CASSVESDMNTEAFF.

This chain connects TRBV5-6 to TRBJ2-5, with D perhaps TRBD2 (5 bases). Germline lookup yields CDR1 SGHDT and CDR2 YYEEEE. Trimming left V 5 bases short and J 2 bases short, with 13 bases between. The CDR3 runs to 14 residues. Here the CDR3 reads CASSWGGGQETQYF. The CDR3, as DNA: TGTGCCAGCAGTTGGGGTGGCGGGCAAGAGACCCAGTACTTC.

In its sample, this clone was seen a few times. This rearrangement joins TRBV19 to TRBJ1-2; possibly TRBD1 for D (5 bases). From germline, CDR1 is LNHDA and CDR2 SQIVND (reference sequence). V gave up 6 bases and J gave up 3 bases, with 14 bases separating them. The CDR3 length is 14 residues. CDR3 DNA: TGTGCCAGTAGCTCTCAGGGTTCCGACTATGGCTACACCTTC. Residues: CASSSQGSDYGYTF.

This clone was recorded only once. Here the CDR3 reads CASSLNGQGAIRAFF. The DNA for the CDR3 is TGTGCCAGCAGCCTCAATGGACAGGGGGCAATCAGAGCTTTCTTT. V gene TRBV7-8 combines with J gene TRBJ1-1; TRBD1 aligns across 11 bases. The CDR3 spans 15 residues. With 5 bases clipped from V and 10 bases from J, the junction kept 12 bases outside the gene matches. Germline V gene lookup returns CDR1 SGHVS and CDR2 FQNEAQ.

The CDR3 protein is CASSLTSGVGNEQFF. The CDR3 coding sequence is TGTGCCAGCAGTTTAACTAGCGGGGTGGGCAATGAGCAGTTCTTC. V gene TRBV27 combines with J gene TRBJ2-1, with TRBD2 identical over 10 bases. This CDR3 is built from 15 residues. The ends lost 2 bases at V and 6 bases at J; junction bases unmatched: 4. The germline CDR1 and CDR2 sequences are MNHEY and SMNVEV (reference sequence).

The chain couples TRBV11-1 to TRBJ1-1, with TRBD1 matching 7 bases. The CDR3 extends over 15 amino acids. The V segment lost 6 bases and the J segment 3 bases; nucleotides outside the gene matches: 10. CDR1 is SGHAT, CDR2 FQDESV, per germline (reference sequence). CDR3 in amino acids: CASSKEGAGYTEAFF. The CDR3 DNA follows: TGTGCCAGCAGTAAGGAGGGGGCTGGGTACACTGAAGCTTTCTTT.

The rearrangement joins TRBV19 to TRBJ2-3; possible D gene TRBD1, 6 bases. V was trimmed by 8 bases and J by 5 bases, leaving 14 bases between them. The CDR3 extends over 13 amino acids. The germline CDR1 and CDR2 sequences are LNHDA and SQIVND (reference sequence). CDR3 nucleotides: TGTGCCAGTTTACAACAGGGTGGAGATACGCAGTATTTT. Protein sequence: CASLQQGGDTQYF.

This clone was detected once. J is TRBJ1-2 and V is TRBV19; 7 bases agree with TRBD1. V gave up 3 bases and J gave up 5 bases; unmatched junction bases: 3. The CDR3 is made up of 13 amino acids. Looked up from germline, CDR1 is LNHDA and CDR2 is SQIVND (reference sequence). In DNA, the CDR3 is TGTGCCAGTAGTATTACAGGGGCATATGGCTACACCTTC. Protein product: CASSITGAYGYTF.

This clone has more than one count but fewer than ten. The rearrangement joins TRBV9 to TRBJ2-3; TRBD2 might be the D (5 bases). This CDR3 contains 16 residues. Germline V gene sequence: CDR1 SGDLS, CDR2 YYNGEE. V lost 0 bases and J lost 0, with 11 bases in between. The CDR3 loop reads CASSVEIGLSTDTQYF. The CDR3 DNA reads TGTGCCAGCAGCGTAGAGATCGGACTGAGCACAGATACGCAGTATTTT. Supplemented by reference TRBV9 and TRBJ2-3, the full variable domain reads DSGVTQTPKHLITATGQRVTLRCSPRSGDLSVYWYQQSLDQGLQFLIQYYNGEERAKGNILERFSAQQFPDLHSELNLSSLELGDSALYFCASSVEIGLSTDTQYFGPGTRLTVL.

J is TRBJ2-6 and V is TRBV5-1, with D unresolved. The CDR3 covers 15 residues. Germline V gene data show CDR1 as SGHRS and CDR2 as YFSETQ. V shed 0 bases and J shed 2 bases, with 6 bases lying between them. The DNA for the CDR3 is TGCGCCAGCAGCTTGGGTGTCACTGGGGCCAACGTCCTGACTTTC. It translates to CASSLGVTGANVLTF.